This TCR beta chain derives from a study of Ad26.COV2.S vaccination and SARS-CoV-2 variants. The sample's treatment: 19 received Ad26.COV2.S at low or high dose, single or two shots; five or six received placebo; per-sample allocation not given. Each sample was drawn 63 days after the first injection (of vaccine or placebo). Between the trimmed V and J ends, which lost 3 bases and 0 bases, there was a span of 11 bases. This CDR3 contains 16 residues. Germline values: CDR1 KGHSH, CDR2 LQKENI. This table comes from immunoSEQ multiplex PCR, and its TCRdb copy is limited to in-frame clones, with some not included. Of about 680,000 clones in the sample, more than 80% were seen once.

This TCR was recovered from a person aged 18-60 years who received the Ad26.COV2.S COVID-19 vaccine or a placebo. V gene TRBV18 combines with J gene TRBJ1-4; D remains ambiguous. The sample was peripheral blood, taken in a trial of Ad26.COV2.S vaccine versus placebo. CDR3 region: CASSPSLASTNEKLFF. The CDR3 bases are TGTGCCAGCTCACCCTCCCTAGCCTCAACTAATGAAAAACTGTTTTTT.